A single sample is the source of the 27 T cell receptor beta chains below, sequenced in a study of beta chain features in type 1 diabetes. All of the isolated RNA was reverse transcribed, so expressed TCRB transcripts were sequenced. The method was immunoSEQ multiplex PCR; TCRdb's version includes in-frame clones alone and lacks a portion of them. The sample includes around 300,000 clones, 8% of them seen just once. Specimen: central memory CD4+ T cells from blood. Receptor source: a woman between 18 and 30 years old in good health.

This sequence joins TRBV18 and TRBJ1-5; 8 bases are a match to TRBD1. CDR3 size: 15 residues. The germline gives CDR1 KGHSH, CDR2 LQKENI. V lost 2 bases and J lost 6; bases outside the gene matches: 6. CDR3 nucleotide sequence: TGTGCCAGCTCACCATTAGGACAGGGAAGTCAGCCCCAGCATTTT. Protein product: CASSPLGQGSQPQHF.

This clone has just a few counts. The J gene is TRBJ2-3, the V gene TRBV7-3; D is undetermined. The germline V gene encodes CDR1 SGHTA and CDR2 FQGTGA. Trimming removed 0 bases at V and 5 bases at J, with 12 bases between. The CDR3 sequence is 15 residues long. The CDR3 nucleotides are TGTGCCAGCAGCTTAACCTTTTCGCGGTTAGATACGCAGTATTTT. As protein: CASSLTFSRLDTQYF.

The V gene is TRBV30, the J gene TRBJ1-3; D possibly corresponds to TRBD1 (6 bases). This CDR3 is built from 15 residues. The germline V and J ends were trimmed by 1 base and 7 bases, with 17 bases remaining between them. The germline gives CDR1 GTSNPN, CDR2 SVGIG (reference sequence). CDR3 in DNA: TGTGCCTGGAGTGAGATTACAGGGCGACGCAACACCATATATTTT. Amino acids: CAWSEITGRRNTIYF.

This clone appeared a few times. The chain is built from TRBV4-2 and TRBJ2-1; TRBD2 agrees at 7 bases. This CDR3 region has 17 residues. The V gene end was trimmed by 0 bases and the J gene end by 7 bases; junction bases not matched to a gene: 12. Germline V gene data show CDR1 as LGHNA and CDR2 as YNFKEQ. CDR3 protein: CASSQDPSSGVKNEQFF. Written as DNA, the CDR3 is TGTGCCAGCAGCCAAGACCCCTCCAGCGGGGTCAAAAATGAGCAGTTCTTC.

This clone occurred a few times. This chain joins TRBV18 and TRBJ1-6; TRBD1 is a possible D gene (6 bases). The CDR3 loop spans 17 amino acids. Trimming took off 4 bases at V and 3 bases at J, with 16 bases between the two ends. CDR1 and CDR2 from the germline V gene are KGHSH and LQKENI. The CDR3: CASSLSQGSGYNSPLHF. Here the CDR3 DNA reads TGTGCCAGCTCACTCTCACAGGGATCGGGCTATAATTCACCCCTCCACTTT.

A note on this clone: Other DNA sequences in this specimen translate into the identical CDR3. The DNA for the CDR3 is TGTGCCAGCAGCTTAGAAGTGAATGAGCAGTTCTTC. This encodes CASSLEVNEQFF. This sequence joins TRBV7-9 and TRBJ2-1, with D uncertain. With 1 base removed from V and 7 bases from J, the gap between germline ends came to 5 bases. This CDR3 spans 12 amino acids. The germline CDR1 and CDR2 sequences are SEHNR and FQNEAQ (reference sequence). The whole variable domain, remainder taken from reference TRBV7-9 and TRBJ2-1, is DTGVSQNPRHKITKRGQNVTFRCDPISEHNRLYWYRQTLGQGPEFLTYFQNEAQLEKSRLLSDRFSAERPKGSFSTLEIQRTEQGDSAMYLCASSLEVNEQFFGPGTRLTVL.

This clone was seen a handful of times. The CDR3 DNA follows: TGCGCCAGCAGCCAAGATGCTCAACAGGGGGCGAAAAATTCACCCCTCCACTTT. Translating gives CASSQDAQQGAKNSPLHF. The genes are TRBV4-3 and TRBJ1-6, with 9 bases lining up with TRBD1. Germline values: CDR1 LGHNA, CDR2 YSLEER. Trimming cost V 0 bases and J 7 bases; bases outside gene matches: 10. The CDR3 sequence is 18 residues long.

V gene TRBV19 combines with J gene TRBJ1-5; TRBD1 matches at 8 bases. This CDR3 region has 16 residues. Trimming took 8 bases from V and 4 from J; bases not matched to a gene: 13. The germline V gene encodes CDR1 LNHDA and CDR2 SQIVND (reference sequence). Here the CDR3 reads CASQIPGGAGNQPQHF. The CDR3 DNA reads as TGTGCCAGTCAAATCCCAGGGGGCGCAGGTAATCAGCCCCAGCATTTT. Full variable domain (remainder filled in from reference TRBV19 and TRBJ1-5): DGGITQSPKYLFRKEGQNVTLSCEQNLNHDAMYWYRQDPGQGLRLIYYSQIVNDFQKGDIAEGYSVSREKKESFPLTVTSAQKNPTAFYLCASQIPGGAGNQPQHFGDGTRLSIL.

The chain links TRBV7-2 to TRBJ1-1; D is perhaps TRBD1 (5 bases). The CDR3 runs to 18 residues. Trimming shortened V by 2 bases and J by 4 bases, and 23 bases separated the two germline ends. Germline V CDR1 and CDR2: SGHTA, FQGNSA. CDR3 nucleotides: TGTGCCAGCAGCTTATTGGGCAGGGTCGGTCGTGTGGCCACTGAAGCTTTCTTT. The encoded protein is CASSLLGRVGRVATEAFF.

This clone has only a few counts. The CDR3 spells CASSLTGPDQPQHF. For the CDR3, the DNA is TGTGCCAGCAGCTTAACGGGTCCCGATCAGCCCCAGCATTTT. The chain uses TRBV7-3 and TRBJ1-5; D gene uncertain. The CDR3 runs 14 residues. The germline V and J ends were trimmed by 0 bases and 5 bases, with 8 bases remaining between them. Germline V gene lookup returns CDR1 SGHTA and CDR2 FQGTGA. Using reference TRBV7-3 and TRBJ1-5 for the parts outside the CDR3, the full variable domain is GAGVSQTPSNKVTEKGKYVELRCDPISGHTALYWYRQSLGQGPEFLIYFQGTGAADDSGLPNDRFFAVRPEGSVSTLKIQRTERGDSAVYLCASSLTGPDQPQHFGDGTRLSIL.

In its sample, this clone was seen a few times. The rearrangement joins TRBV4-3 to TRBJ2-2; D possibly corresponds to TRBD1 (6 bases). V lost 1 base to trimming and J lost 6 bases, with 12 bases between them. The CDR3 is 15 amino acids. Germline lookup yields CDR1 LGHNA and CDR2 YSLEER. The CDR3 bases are TGCGCCAGCAGCCAAGTTCAGGGGAAGGCCGGGGAGCTGTTTTTT. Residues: CASSQVQGKAGELFF.

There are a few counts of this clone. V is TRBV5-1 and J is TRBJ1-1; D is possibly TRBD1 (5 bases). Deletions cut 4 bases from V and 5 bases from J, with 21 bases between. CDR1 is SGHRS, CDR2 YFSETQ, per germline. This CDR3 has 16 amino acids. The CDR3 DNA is TGCGCCAGCAGCCAGCCTCAGGGACGAACGCGGACTGAAGCTTTCTTT. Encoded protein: CASSQPQGRTRTEAFF.

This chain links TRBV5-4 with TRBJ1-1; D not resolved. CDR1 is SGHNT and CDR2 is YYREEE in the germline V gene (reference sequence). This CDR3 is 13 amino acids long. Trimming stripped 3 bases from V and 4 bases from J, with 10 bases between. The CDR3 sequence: CASSSDGFTEAFF. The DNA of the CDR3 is TGTGCCAGCAGCTCTGACGGTTTCACTGAAGCTTTCTTT.

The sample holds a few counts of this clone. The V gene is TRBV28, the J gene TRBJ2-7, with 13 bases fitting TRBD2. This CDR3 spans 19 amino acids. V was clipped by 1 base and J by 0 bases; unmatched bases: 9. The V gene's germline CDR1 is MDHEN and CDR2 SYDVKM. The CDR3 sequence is CASSLYLGTSGMSSYEQYF. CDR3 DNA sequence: TGTGCCAGCAGTTTATATCTGGGGACTAGCGGGATGAGCTCCTACGAGCAGTACTTC.

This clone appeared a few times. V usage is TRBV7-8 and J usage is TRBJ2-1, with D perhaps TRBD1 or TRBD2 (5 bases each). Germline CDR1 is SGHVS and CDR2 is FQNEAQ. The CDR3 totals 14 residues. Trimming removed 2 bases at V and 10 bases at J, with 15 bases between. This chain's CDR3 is CASSLNSGGREQFF. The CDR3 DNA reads TGTGCCAGCAGCTTAAACAGTGGGGGTCGGGAGCAGTTCTTC.

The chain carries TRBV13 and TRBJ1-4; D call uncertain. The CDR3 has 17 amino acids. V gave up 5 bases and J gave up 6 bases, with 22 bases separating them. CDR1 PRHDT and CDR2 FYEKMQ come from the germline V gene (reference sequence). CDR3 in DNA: TGTGCCAGCAGCCCCGGGAGCCACCTCCTCCGGGATGAAAAACTGTTTTTT. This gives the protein CASSPGSHLLRDEKLFF.

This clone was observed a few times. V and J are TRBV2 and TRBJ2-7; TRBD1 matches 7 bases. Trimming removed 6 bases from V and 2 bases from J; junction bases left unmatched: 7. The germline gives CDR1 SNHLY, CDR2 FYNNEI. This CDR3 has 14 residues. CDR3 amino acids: CASRVGTDTYEQYF. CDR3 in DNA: TGTGCCAGCAGGGTCGGGACAGACACCTACGAGCAGTACTTC. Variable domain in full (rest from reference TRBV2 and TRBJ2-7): EPEVTQTPSHQVTQMGQEVILRCVPISNHLYFYWYRQILGQKVEFLVSFYNNEISEKSEIFDDQFSVERPDGSNFTLKIRSTKLEDSAMYFCASRVGTDTYEQYFGPGTRLTVT.

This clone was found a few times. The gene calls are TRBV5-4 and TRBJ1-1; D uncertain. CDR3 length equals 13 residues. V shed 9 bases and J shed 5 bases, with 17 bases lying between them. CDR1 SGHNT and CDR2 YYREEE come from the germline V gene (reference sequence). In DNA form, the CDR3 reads TGTGCCACTATCCCAACAGCGGGGACTGAAGCTTTCTTT. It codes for CATIPTAGTEAFF.

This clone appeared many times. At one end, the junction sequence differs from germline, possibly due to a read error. The CDR3 DNA sequence: TGTGCCAGTAGTTTAGAGTTCACTAATAGGGAGCTGTTTTTT. Translation gives CASSLEFTNRELFF. The chain links TRBV19 to TRBJ2-2, with D unresolved. Germline values: CDR1 LNHDA, CDR2 SQIVND (reference sequence). The CDR3 is made up of 14 amino acids. Full variable domain (rest looked up from reference TRBV19 and TRBJ2-2): DGGITQSPKYLFRKEGQNVTLSCEQNLNHDAMYWYRQDPGQGLRLIYYSQIVNDFQKGDIAEGYSVSREKKESFPLTVTSAQKNPTAFYLCASSLEFTNRELFFGEGSRLTVL.

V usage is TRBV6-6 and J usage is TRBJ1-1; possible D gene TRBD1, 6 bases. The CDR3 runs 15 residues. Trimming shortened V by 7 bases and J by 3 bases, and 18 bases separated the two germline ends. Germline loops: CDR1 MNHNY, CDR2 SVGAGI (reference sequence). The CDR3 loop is CASIRTQGVDTEAFF. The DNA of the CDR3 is TGTGCCAGCATAAGAACACAGGGTGTGGACACTGAAGCTTTCTTT.

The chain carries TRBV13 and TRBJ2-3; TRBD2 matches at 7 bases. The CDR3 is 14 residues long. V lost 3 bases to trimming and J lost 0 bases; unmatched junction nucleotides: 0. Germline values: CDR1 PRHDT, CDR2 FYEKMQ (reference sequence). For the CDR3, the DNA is TGTGCCAGCAGCTTGCGGGGGAGCACAGATACGCAGTATTTT. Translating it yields CASSLRGSTDTQYF.

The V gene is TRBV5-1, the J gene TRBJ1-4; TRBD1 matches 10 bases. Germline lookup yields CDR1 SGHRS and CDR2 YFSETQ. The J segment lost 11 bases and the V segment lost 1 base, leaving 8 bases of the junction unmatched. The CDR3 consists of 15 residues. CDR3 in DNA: TGCGCCAGCAGCTTGACCGGGACAGGGGTCGTCAAACTGTTTTTT. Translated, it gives CASSLTGTGVVKLFF.

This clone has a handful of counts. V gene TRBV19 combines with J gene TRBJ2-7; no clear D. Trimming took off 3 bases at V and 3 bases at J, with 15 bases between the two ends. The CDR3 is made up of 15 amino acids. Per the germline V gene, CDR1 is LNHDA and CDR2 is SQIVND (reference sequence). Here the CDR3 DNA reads TGTGCCAGTAGTATTAGGCCAGGACCCCTCTACGAGCAGTACTTC. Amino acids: CASSIRPGPLYEQYF.

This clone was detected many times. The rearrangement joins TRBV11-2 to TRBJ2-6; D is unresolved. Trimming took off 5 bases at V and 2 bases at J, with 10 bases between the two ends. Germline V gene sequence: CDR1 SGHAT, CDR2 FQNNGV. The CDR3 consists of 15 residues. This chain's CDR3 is CASSEFAAGANVLTF. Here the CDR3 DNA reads TGTGCCAGCAGCGAATTCGCGGCTGGGGCCAACGTCCTGACTTTC.

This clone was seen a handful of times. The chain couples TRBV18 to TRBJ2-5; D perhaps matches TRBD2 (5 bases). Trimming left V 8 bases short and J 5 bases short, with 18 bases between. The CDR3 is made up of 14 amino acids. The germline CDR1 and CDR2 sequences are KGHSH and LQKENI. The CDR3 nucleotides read TGTGCCAGCACAAAAACGGCTAGCAGTGAGACCCAGTACTTC. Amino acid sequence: CASTKTASSETQYF.

The CDR3 loop is CASSRQGAGNEQFF. The CDR3 nucleotides are TGTGCCAGCAGTCGACAGGGGGCGGGTAATGAGCAGTTCTTC. The chain couples TRBV25-1 to TRBJ2-1; 10 bases map to TRBD1. CDR1 is MGHDK and CDR2 is SYGVNS in the germline V gene. The trim removed 5 bases at V and 7 bases at J, leaving 5 bases unmatched. There are 14 residues in the CDR3.

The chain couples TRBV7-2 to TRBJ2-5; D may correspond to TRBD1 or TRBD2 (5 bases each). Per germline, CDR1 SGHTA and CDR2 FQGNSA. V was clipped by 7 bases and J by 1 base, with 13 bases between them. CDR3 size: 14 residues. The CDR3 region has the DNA TGTGCCAGCACCTATACGGGACCCCAAGAGACCCAGTACTTC. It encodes CASTYTGPQETQYF. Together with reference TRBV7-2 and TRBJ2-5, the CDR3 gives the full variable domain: GAGVSQSPSNKVTEKGKDVELRCDPISGHTALYWYRQSLGQGLEFLIYFQGNSAPDKSGLPSDRFSAERTGGSVSTLTIQRTQQEDSAVYLCASTYTGPQETQYFGPGTRLLVL.